Detailed here is one T cell receptor (beta chain). The data belong to a study of T cells expressing NK-cell markers. Germline values: CDR1 KGHSH, CDR2 LQKENI. The CDR3 is 14 residues long. After re-calling the 5' RACE reads, TCRdb lists one entry per CDR3 protein, DNA absent. The sample's table shows over 250,000 distinct CDR3 sequences. The genes are TRBV18 and TRBJ1-6; TCRdb outputs TRBD1, but without DNA this stays unchecked. This clonotype originated in a woman aged 18 to 75 in good health. Sequencing used blood T cells: a sorted CD56 or NKG2C T cell subset, CD4+ or CD8+ T cells, or bulk PBMC T cells (not recorded which). The chain's CDR3 is CASSSTGDNSPLHF.